Listed below are T cell receptor beta chains from one sample, sequenced in a study of shared clonotypes between healthy human individuals. Repertoires were generated with immunoSEQ multiplex PCR, while TCRdb's copy carries only in-frame clones and drops some. The sample yields about 2,200,000 clones, 93% seen once. The sample taken for sequencing was naive CD8+ T cells from PBMCs. These receptors originate from a man in his late teens or twenties in good health. Some clones in this sample may be carry-over from other donors' samples. CDR3s include the opening cysteine and the closing phenylalanine or tryptophan.

v_call,j_call,cdr3_aa
TRBV27,TRBJ2-3,CASSLYTSGSWADTQYF
TRBV19,TRBJ1-5,CASSDRAYQPQHF
TRBV28,TRBJ2-7,CASRPTYGAKNEQYF
TRBV15,TRBJ2-7,CATSRDQGRYEQYF
TRBV9,TRBJ2-7,CASSVGDRGHEQYF
TRBV9,TRBJ2-5,CASSGLAGLGETQYF
TRBV5-5,TRBJ2-4,CASSQDKDIQYF
TRBV28,TRBJ2-2,CASSFSHWELFF
TRBV14,TRBJ2-3,CASKGATASDTQYF
TRBV11-3,TRBJ2-2,CASSLGWLAGGNTGELFF
TRBV29-1,TRBJ1-1,CSVTGLNTEAFF
TRBV6-1,TRBJ1-5,CASSELGLTGGRNQPQHF
TRBV27,TRBJ2-7,CASSLRVYPYEQYF
TRBV7-9,TRBJ1-2,CASSFAGGGYGYTF
TRBV5-1,TRBJ2-1,CASSLGGGVGDEQFF
TRBV28,TRBJ2-1,CASRLSSIYNEQFF
TRBV30,TRBJ1-1,CAWSWGVGTEAFF
TRBV14,TRBJ2-1,CASSQLLDRSEQFF
TRBV2,TRBJ2-7,CASSEDRGRFLEQYF
TRBV28,TRBJ2-4,CASSPTGAVTKNIQYF
TRBV4-3,TRBJ1-2,CASSHKRQGKDGYTF
TRBV19,TRBJ2-2,CASSIDHPGGSAGELFF
TRBV7-9,TRBJ2-7,CASSLNPDRSYEQYF
TRBV11-3,TRBJ2-7,CASSQGTGLSYEQYF
TRBV2,TRBJ1-1,CAIPVLRGEDTEAFF
TRBV18,TRBJ2-7,CASSPRPDSLYEQYF
TRBV6-6,TRBJ2-5,CASSPEVLQETQYF
TRBV6-1,TRBJ1-5,CASSTGTGWQPQHF
TRBV11-2,TRBJ2-7,CASSLGPNLLAGFSYEQYF
TRBV2,TRBJ2-7,CASSEAWEFLSYEQYF
TRBV9,TRBJ1-1,CASSEWRGPGTEAFF
TRBV7-9,TRBJ2-3,CASSLDIAFAQYF
TRBV13,TRBJ2-5,CASSKPGNQETQYF
TRBV5-4,TRBJ2-5,CASSLVIFGRETQYF
TRBV28,TRBJ2-7,CASSFLVTKSYEQYF
TRBV9,TRBJ1-3,CASSDPSGENTIYF
TRBV5-6,TRBJ1-4,CASSLAGDEKLFF
TRBV9,TRBJ2-1,CASSVSPSSVNEQFF
TRBV11-2,TRBJ2-5,CASSLDVGDRAETQYF
TRBV13,TRBJ2-2,CASSPGTNTGELFF
TRBV5-1,TRBJ1-5,CASSTDSNQPQHF
TRBV13,TRBJ1-1,CASSSSPAPNTEAFF
TRBV4-1,TRBJ2-1,CASSQDVTKMSRNEQFF
TRBV6-6,TRBJ1-4,CASSYSTGLAEKLFF
TRBV18,TRBJ1-5,CASSPRDRGLYSNQPQHF
TRBV27,TRBJ2-7,CASSSLDGPEQYF
TRBV28,TRBJ2-1,CASSSPSERVANEQFF
TRBV7-6,TRBJ1-1,CASSLAGIPGTEAFF
TRBV5-1,TRBJ1-3,CASSLVPGANSGNTIYF
TRBV4-1,TRBJ2-7,CASSQASPPANEQYF
TRBV5-1,TRBJ2-3,CASSLVVGSVGDTQYF
TRBV7-9,TRBJ2-7,CASSFSSYEQYF
TRBV7-9,TRBJ2-7,CASSARVSSGEQYF